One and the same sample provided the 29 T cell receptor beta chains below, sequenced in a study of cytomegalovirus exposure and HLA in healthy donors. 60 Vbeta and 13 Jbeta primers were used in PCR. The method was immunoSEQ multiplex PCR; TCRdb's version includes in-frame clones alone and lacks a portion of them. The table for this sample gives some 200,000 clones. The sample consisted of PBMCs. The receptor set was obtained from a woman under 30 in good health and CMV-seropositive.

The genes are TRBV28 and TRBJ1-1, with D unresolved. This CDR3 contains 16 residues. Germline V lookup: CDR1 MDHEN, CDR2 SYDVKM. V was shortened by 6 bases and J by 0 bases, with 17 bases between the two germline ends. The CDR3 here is CASSSNGGRMNTEAFF. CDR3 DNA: TGTGCCAGCAGCTCAAATGGAGGAAGAATGAACACTGAAGCTTTCTTT.

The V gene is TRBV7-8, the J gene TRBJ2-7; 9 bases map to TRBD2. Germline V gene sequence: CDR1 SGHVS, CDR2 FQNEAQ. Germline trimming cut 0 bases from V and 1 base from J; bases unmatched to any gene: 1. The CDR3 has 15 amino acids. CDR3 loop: CASSLASGGSYEQYF. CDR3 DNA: TGTGCCAGCAGCTTAGCTAGCGGGGGATCCTACGAGCAGTACTTC.

Here the CDR3 reads CASSLAGLAGSYEQYF. The CDR3 region has the DNA TGCGCCAGCAGCTTGGCTGGGCTAGCGGGCTCCTACGAGCAGTACTTC. The chain uses TRBV5-1 and TRBJ2-5; 8 bases fit TRBD2. Near its end, the DNA agrees better with TRBJ2-7, so the J call may be wrong. The germline CDR1 and CDR2 sequences are SGHRS and YFSETQ. CDR3 length: 16 amino acids.

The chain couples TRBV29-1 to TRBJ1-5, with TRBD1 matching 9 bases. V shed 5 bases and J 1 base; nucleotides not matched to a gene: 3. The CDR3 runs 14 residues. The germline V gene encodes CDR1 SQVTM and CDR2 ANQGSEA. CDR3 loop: CSVLTGGSNQPQHF. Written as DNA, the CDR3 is TGCAGCGTTCTCACAGGGGGCAGCAATCAGCCCCAGCATTTT.

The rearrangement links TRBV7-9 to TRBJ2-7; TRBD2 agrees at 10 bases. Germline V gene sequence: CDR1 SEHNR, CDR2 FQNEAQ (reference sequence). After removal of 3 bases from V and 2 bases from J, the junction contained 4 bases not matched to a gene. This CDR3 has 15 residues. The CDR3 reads CASSFSGRSTYEQYF. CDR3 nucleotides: TGTGCCAGCAGCTTTAGCGGGAGGAGCACCTACGAGCAGTACTTC.

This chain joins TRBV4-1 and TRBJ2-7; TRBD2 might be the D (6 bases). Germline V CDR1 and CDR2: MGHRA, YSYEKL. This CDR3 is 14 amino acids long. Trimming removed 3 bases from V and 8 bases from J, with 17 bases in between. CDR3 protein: CASSQRYSSDQQYF. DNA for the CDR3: TGCGCCAGCAGCCAGCGGTATTCTAGCGACCAGCAGTACTTC.

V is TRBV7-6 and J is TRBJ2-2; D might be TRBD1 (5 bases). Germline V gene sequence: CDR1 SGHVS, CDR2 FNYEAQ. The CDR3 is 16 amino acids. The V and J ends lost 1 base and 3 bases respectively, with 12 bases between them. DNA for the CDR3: TGTGCCAGCAGCTTAGATCAGGCAGGGCACACCGGGGAGCTGTTTTTT. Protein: CASSLDQAGHTGELFF.

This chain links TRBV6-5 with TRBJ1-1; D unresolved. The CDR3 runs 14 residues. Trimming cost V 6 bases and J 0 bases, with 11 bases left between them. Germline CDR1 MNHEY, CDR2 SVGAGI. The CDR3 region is CASSNIFMNTEAFF. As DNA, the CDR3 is TGTGCCAGCAGCAACATATTCATGAACACTGAAGCTTTCTTT.

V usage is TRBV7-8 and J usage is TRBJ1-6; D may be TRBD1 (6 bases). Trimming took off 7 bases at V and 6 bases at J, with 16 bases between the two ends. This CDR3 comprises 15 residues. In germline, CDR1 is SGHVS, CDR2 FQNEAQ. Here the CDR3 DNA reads TGTGCCAGCAAGTTAACACGGGACACTAATTCACCCCTCCACTTT. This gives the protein CASKLTRDTNSPLHF.

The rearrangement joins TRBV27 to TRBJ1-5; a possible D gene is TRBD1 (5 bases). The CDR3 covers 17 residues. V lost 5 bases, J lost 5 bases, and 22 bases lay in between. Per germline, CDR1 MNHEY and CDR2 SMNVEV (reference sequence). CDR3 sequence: CASSPIGTVGGDQPQHF. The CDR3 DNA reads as TGTGCCAGCAGTCCTATAGGAACGGTGGGGGGGGATCAGCCCCAGCATTTT.

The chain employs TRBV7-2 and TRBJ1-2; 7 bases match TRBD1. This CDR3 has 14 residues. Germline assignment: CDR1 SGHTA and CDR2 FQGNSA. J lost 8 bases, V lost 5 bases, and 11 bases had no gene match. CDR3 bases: TGTGCCAGCAGCCGCCAGGGGGACGGGCGCGGCTACACCTTC. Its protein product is CASSRQGDGRGYTF.

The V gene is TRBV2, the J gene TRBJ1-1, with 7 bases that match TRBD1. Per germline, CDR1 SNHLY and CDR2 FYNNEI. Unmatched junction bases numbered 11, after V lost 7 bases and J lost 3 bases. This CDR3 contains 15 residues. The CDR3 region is CASIGDSSVHTEAFF. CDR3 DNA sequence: TGTGCCAGCATCGGGGACAGCAGCGTCCACACTGAAGCTTTCTTT. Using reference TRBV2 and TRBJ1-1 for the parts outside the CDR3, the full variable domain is EPEVTQTPSHQVTQMGQEVILRCVPISNHLYFYWYRQILGQKVEFLVSFYNNEISEKSEIFDDQFSVERPDGSNFTLKIRSTKLEDSAMYFCASIGDSSVHTEAFFGQGTRLTVV.

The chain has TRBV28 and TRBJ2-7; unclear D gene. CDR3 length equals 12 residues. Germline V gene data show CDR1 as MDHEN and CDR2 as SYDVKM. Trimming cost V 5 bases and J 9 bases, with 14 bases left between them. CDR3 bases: TGTGCCAGCAGTCTCGACACACACAGGCAGTACTTC. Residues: CASSLDTHRQYF.

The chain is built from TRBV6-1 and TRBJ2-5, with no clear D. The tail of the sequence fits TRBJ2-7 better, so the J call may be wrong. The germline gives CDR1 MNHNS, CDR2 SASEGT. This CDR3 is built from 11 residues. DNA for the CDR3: TGTGCCAGCAGTGCCCCCTACGAGCAGTACTTC. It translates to CASSAPYEQYF.

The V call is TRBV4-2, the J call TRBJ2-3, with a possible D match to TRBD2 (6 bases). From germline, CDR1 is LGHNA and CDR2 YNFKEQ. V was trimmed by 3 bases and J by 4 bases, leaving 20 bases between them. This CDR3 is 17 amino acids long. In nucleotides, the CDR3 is TGTGCCAGCAGCCAGGGCGGGACTTCTTTGTGGGCAGATACGCAGTATTTT. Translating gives CASSQGGTSLWADTQYF.

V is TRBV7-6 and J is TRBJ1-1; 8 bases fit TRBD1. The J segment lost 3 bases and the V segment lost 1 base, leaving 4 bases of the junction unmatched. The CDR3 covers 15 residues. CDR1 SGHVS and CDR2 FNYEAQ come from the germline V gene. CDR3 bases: TGTGCCAGCAGCTTAGTTGACAGGGGCGACACTGAAGCTTTCTTT. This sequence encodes CASSLVDRGDTEAFF. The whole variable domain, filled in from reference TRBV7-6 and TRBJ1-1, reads GAGVSQSPRYKVTKRGQDVALRCDPISGHVSLYWYRQALGQGPEFLTYFNYEAQQDKSGLPNDRFSAERPEGSISTLTIQRTEQRDSAMYRCASSLVDRGDTEAFFGQGTRLTVV.

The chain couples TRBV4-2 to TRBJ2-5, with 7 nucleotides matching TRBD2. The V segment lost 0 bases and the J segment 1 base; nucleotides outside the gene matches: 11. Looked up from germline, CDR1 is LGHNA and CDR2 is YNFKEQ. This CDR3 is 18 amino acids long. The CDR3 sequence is CASSQEVQSGAIQETQYF. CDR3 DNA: TGTGCCAGCAGCCAAGAGGTGCAGAGCGGGGCGATCCAAGAGACCCAGTACTTC.

The CDR3 DNA reads as TGTGCCAGCAGCCCGGGGGGATGGTATGCTTTCTTT. Translation gives CASSPGGWYAFF. The V and J genes are TRBV11-3 and TRBJ1-1; a weak D match, TRBD1 (5 bases). Germline loops: CDR1 SGHNT, CDR2 YENEEA. V gave up 5 bases and J gave up 11 bases, with 15 bases separating them. This CDR3 is 12 amino acids long.

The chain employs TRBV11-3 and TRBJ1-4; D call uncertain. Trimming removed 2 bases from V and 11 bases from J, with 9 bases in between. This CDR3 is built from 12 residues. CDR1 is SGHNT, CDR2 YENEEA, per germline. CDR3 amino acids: CASSLSRGKLFF. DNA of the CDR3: TGTGCCAGCAGCTTAAGTCGCGGCAAACTGTTTTTT.

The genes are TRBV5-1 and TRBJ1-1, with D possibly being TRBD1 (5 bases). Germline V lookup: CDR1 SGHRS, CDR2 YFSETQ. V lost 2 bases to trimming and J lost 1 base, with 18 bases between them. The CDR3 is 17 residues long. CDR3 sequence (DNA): TGCGCCAGCAGCTTCCGGTTGACAGACACGACGAACACTGAAGCTTTCTTT. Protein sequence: CASSFRLTDTTNTEAFF.

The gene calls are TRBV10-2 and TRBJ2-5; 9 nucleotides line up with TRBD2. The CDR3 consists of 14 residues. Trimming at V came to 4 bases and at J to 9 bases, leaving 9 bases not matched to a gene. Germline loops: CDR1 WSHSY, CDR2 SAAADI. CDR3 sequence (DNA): TGCGCCAGCAGTGCGACTAGCGGAGGGGGGGCCCAGTACTTC. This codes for CASSATSGGGAQYF.

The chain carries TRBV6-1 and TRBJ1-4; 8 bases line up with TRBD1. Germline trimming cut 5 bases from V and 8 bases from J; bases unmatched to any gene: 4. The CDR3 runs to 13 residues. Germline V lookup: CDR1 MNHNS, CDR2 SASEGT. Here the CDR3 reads CASSWGQAEKLFF. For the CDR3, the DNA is TGTGCCAGCAGTTGGGGACAGGCGGAAAAACTGTTTTTT.

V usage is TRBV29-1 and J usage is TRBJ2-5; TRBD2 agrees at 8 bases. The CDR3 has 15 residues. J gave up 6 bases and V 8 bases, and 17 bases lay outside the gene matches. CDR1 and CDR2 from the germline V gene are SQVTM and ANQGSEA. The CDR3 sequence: CSLPAGGGGEKTQYF. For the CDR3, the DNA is TGCAGCCTACCAGCCGGGGGGGGTGGTGAGAAGACCCAGTACTTC.

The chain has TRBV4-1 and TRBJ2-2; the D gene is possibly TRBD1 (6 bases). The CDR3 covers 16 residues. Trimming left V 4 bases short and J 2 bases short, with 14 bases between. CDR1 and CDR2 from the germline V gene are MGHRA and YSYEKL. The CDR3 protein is CASSPQPGQNTGELFF. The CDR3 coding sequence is TGCGCCAGCAGCCCTCAACCGGGACAAAACACCGGGGAGCTGTTTTTT.

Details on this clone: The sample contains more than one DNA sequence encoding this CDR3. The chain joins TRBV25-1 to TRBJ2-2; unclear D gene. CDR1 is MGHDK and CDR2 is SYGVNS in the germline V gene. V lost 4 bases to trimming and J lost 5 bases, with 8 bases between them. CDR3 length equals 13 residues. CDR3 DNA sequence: TGTGCCAGCAGTGGGCAGGCTACCGGGGAGCTGTTTTTT. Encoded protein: CASSGQATGELFF.

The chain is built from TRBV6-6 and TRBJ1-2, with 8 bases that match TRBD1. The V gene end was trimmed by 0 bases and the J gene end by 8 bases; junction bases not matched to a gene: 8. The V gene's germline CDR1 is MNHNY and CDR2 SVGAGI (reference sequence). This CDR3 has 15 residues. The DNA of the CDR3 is TGTGCCAGCAGTTACTCGGACAGGGCCTTGAGGGGCTACACCTTC. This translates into CASSYSDRALRGYTF.

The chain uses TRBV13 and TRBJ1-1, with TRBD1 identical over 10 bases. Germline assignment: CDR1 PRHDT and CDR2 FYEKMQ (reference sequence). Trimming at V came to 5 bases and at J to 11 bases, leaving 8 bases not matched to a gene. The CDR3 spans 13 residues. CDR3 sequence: CASSRPGQGFAFF. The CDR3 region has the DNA TGTGCCAGCAGCAGACCGGGACAGGGGTTTGCTTTCTTT.

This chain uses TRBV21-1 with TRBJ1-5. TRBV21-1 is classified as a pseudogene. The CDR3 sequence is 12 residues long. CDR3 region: CASRARNQPQHF. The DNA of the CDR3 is TGTGCCAGCAGGGCTAGAAATCAGCCCCAGCATTTT.

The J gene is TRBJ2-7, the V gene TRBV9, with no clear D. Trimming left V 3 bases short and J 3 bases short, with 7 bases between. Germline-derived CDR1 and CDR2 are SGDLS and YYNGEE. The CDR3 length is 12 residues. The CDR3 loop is CASSDNGYEQYF. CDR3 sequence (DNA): TGTGCCAGCAGCGACAATGGCTACGAGCAGTACTTC.